This is a list of T cell receptor beta chains from one sample in a study of blood T cell repertoires in COVID-19. Measured with immunoSEQ multiplex PCR; TCRdb has only the in-frame clones, and not every one. The data contain about 160,000 clones, about 83% of them seen just once; the ten biggest clones take up roughly 14%. Sample: peripheral blood. Receptors were obtained from an elderly woman with acute or convalescent COVID-19. The CDR3 runs from the conserved cysteine through the conserved F or W. D genes are given only for firm matches. Only part of the rows carry a size: once, few, many, or a class if the clone is expanded.

v_gene,abundance,j_gene,d_gene,CDR3aa,CDR3nt
TRBV5-1,once,TRBJ2-1,.,CASSLTASSYNEQFF,TGCGCCAGCAGCTTAACAGCCTCCTCCTACAATGAGCAGTTCTTC
TRBV2,once,TRBJ1-5,.,CASSWRSNQPQHF,TGTGCCAGCAGCTGGAGAAGCAATCAGCCCCAGCATTTT
TRBV19,.,TRBJ2-2,TRBD2,CASSVGGSNTGELFF,TGTGCCAGTAGTGTCGGCGGGAGCAACACCGGGGAGCTGTTTTTT
TRBV4-2,.,TRBJ2-2,TRBD2,CASSQHTSGGNTGELFF,TGTGCCAGCAGCCAACACACTAGCGGGGGGAACACCGGGGAGCTGTTTTTT
TRBV11-2,.,TRBJ1-1,.,CASSLLRNTEAFF,TGTGCCAGCAGTTTACTCAGGAACACTGAAGCTTTCTTT
TRBV9,.,TRBJ2-2,.,CASSAWNTGELFF,TGTGCCAGCAGCGCCTGGAACACCGGGGAGCTGTTTTTT
TRBV30,.,TRBJ2-1,.,CALKNLRGAAAAEQFF,TGTGCCTTGAAAAACCTTCGGGGAGCGGCCGCAGCCGAGCAGTTCTTC
TRBV5-1,.,TRBJ1-4,TRBD1,CASSRDISGGREKLFF,TGCGCCAGCAGCCGAGATATCTCAGGGGGACGGGAAAAACTGTTTTTT
TRBV10-1,.,TRBJ2-7,TRBD1,CASSSGQGADEQYF,TGCGCCAGCAGTTCGGGACAGGGGGCTGACGAGCAGTACTTC
TRBV18,.,TRBJ1-5,TRBD1,CASSPGQDNQPQHF,TGTGCCAGCTCACCGGGACAGGACAATCAGCCCCAGCATTTT